This TCR beta chain was identified in a study of beta chain features in type 1 diabetes. Study conclusions and caveats: Among all four CD4+ subsets, Type 1 diabetes patients had TCRB CDR3s that were moderately but significantly shorter.

Worth noting for this clone: Its antigen is unknown.

The V gene's germline CDR1 is SGHTA and CDR2 FQGNSA. CDR3 length: 14 residues. The junction had 5 bases not matched to a gene; V was cut back by 7 bases and J by 2 bases. The investigators reverse transcribed all of the isolated RNA, so they sequenced expressed TCRB transcripts. Generated by immunoSEQ multiplex PCR, the TCRdb table keeps only in-frame clones and is missing some. The table has 300,000 to 400,000 clones, about 13% seen once. The sequence came from a young woman with type 1 diabetes. The sequencing sample was made of naive CD4+ T cells from blood. The chain carries TRBV7-2 and TRBJ2-3; TRBD2 matches at 8 bases. The CDR3 DNA follows: TGTGCCAGCAAGGCGGGGGGCCCCACAGATACGCAGTATTTT. The encoded protein is CASKAGGPTDTQYF.